Given below is one T cell receptor beta chain in context. Antigen unknown. With 60 Vbeta and 13 Jbeta primers, the PCR was carried out. Measured with immunoSEQ multiplex PCR; TCRdb has only the in-frame clones, and not every one. The repertoire holds 250,000 to 350,000 clones, with around 90% as singletons. The V gene end was trimmed by 3 bases and the J gene end by 0 bases; junction bases not matched to a gene: 10. The CDR3 totals 17 residues. Germline V gene data show CDR1 as MGHRA and CDR2 as YSYEKL. The sample originates from a study of cytomegalovirus exposure and HLA in healthy donors. The study's findings and limits: About 87% or about 30% of the time was how often most TCR beta V segments were productive, according to an earlier analysis. Association of 16,951 TCR beta sequences with HLA alleles was found at 0.05 false discovery rate in a later analysis.

The TCR comes from a woman in her late teens or twenties in good health and CMV-seronegative. This rearrangement joins TRBV4-1 to TRBJ1-2, with TRBD1 matching over 7 bases. The material sequenced was PBMCs. CDR3 coding DNA: TGCGCCAGCAGCCAGGCGACAGGGTATATACCTAACTATGGCTACACCTTC. This codes for CASSQATGYIPNYGYTF.